A single sample is the source of the 17 T cell receptor beta chains below, sequenced in a study of a mutant IDH1 vaccine in newly diagnosed glioma. The assay was immunoSEQ multiplex PCR, and TCRdb's table has in-frame clones only and misses some. The sample holds around 50,000 clones, less than 85% seen once. Time point defined: week 47, end of study. A single vaccine dose contained 300 ug of mutant IDH1 20-mer peptide, and topical imiquimod was used with it. Their recognized antigens are unknown. Sample: PBMCs, taken from a glioma patient whose treatment included an IDH1 peptide vaccine. The receptors originated from a young woman with glioma. Some clones in this sample may be carry-over from other donors' samples.

A few counts support this clone. The chain employs TRBV20-1 and TRBJ1-1; TRBD1 might be the D (6 bases). Germline lookup yields CDR1 DFQATT and CDR2 SNEGSKA (reference sequence). The ends were cut back, 8 bases at V and 11 bases at J, with 18 bases in the middle. This CDR3 has 11 residues. The CDR3 is CSSPEGGRAFF. In DNA, the CDR3 is TGCAGTTCTCCGGAGGGGGGCAGGGCTTTCTTT.

A single count supports this clone. The chain has TRBV9 and TRBJ1-1; D is unclear. Germline loops: CDR1 SGDLS, CDR2 YYNGEE. Trimming removed 0 bases from V and 5 bases from J, with 8 bases in between. The CDR3 runs to 13 residues. The CDR3 protein is CASSVERGTEAFF. Here the CDR3 DNA reads TGTGCCAGCAGCGTAGAGCGGGGAACTGAAGCTTTCTTT.

This chain links TRBV6-5 with TRBJ2-2, with 7 bases that match TRBD2. Germline V CDR1 and CDR2: MNHEY, SVGAGI. The CDR3 is 16 amino acids. Trimming at V came to 3 bases and at J to 5 bases, leaving 9 bases not matched to a gene. In nucleotides, the CDR3 is TGTGCCAGCAGTTATTGGGCGGGAGTAGGGACCGGGGAGCTGTTTTTT. Translating it yields CASSYWAGVGTGELFF.

This clone was recorded a few times. CDR3: CASSVGGGGEAFF. Written as DNA, the CDR3 is TGTGCCAGCAGCGTAGGAGGGGGGGGTGAAGCTTTCTTT. V and J are TRBV9 and TRBJ1-1; TRBD1 is a possible D gene (6 bases). Trimming pared 0 bases from V and 7 bases from J, leaving 10 bases between. CDR1 is SGDLS, CDR2 YYNGEE, per germline. The CDR3 extends over 13 amino acids.

The chain uses TRBV28 and TRBJ1-4, with TRBD1 identical over 11 bases. The length of the CDR3 is 15 residues. V lost 3 bases and J lost 5; bases outside the gene matches: 2. Germline-derived CDR1 and CDR2 are MDHEN and SYDVKM. The CDR3 nucleotides read TGTGCCAGCAGTTTTTGGGACAGGGGGAATGAAAAACTGTTTTTT. Encoded protein: CASSFWDRGNEKLFF.

J is TRBJ1-5 and V is TRBV5-5; 7 bases map to TRBD1. This CDR3 has 15 residues. Trimming at V came to 3 bases and at J to 3 bases, leaving 6 bases not matched to a gene. The germline CDR1 and CDR2 sequences are SGHKS and YYEKEE (reference sequence). The CDR3 spells CASSYLGGPNQPQHF. The CDR3 bases are TGTGCCAGCAGCTACCTAGGGGGCCCCAATCAGCCCCAGCATTTT.

The CDR3 protein is CAFGTAYEQYF. The CDR3 nucleotides are TGTGCCTTCGGGACTGCCTACGAGCAGTACTTC. The rearrangement uses TRBV30 and TRBJ2-7; tentatively, D is TRBD2 (6 bases). Trimming stripped 7 bases from V and 2 bases from J, with 9 bases between. Germline V CDR1 and CDR2: GTSNPN, SVGIG (reference sequence). The CDR3 runs to 11 residues.

V and J are TRBV7-2 and TRBJ1-1, with a weak D call TRBD1 (5 bases). V dropped 1 base and J dropped 7 bases, with 7 bases sitting between them. Germline V lookup: CDR1 SGHTA, CDR2 FQGNSA. The CDR3 length is 12 residues. The CDR3 sequence is CASSLGGFEAFF. CDR3 DNA: TGTGCCAGCAGCTTAGGGGGGTTTGAAGCTTTCTTT.

In this sample, this clone turned up a few times. This chain joins TRBV15 and TRBJ1-1, with 9 bases identical to TRBD1. CDR1 LNHNV and CDR2 YYDKDF come from the germline V gene (reference sequence). Trimming removed 3 bases from V and 4 bases from J; junction bases left unmatched: 3. The CDR3 is 14 residues long. CDR3 sequence: CATSRRQGGTEAFF. The CDR3 DNA reads TGTGCCACCAGCAGGAGACAGGGGGGCACTGAAGCTTTCTTT.

The chain couples TRBV5-1 to TRBJ1-4, with D unresolved. Deletions cut 2 bases from V and 5 bases from J, with 16 bases between. The CDR3 contains 16 residues. CDR1 and CDR2 from the germline V gene are SGHRS and YFSETQ. The CDR3 bases are TGCGCCAGCAGCTTAGAATCAGCTACCGTGAATGAAAAACTGTTTTTT. This translates into CASSLESATVNEKLFF.

The chain has TRBV5-4 and TRBJ1-3; D is unclear. V was cut by 4 bases and J by 9 bases, with 14 bases left in between. The germline gives CDR1 SGHNT, CDR2 YYREEE (reference sequence). This CDR3 is 13 amino acids long. The CDR3 loop reads CASSGRGFPTIYF. CDR3 coding DNA: TGTGCCAGCAGCGGGCGAGGGTTTCCCACCATATATTTT.

The rearrangement uses TRBV5-5 and TRBJ1-1; D remains unclear. The germline CDR1 and CDR2 sequences are SGHKS and YYEKEE (reference sequence). V lost 6 bases and J 1 base, leaving 13 bases between the germline ends. This CDR3 has 14 residues. The CDR3 spells CASTGGWENTEAFF. The DNA of the CDR3 is TGTGCCAGCACCGGTGGGTGGGAGAACACTGAAGCTTTCTTT.

The chain is built from TRBV6-8 and TRBJ2-7, with D perhaps TRBD2 (5 bases). The germline CDR1 and CDR2 sequences are MNHGY and SAAAGT. CDR3 length equals 16 residues. Trimming pared 1 base from V and 0 bases from J, leaving 13 bases between. DNA of the CDR3: TGTGCCAGCAGTTACTTGGCCTCCCGGGGCTCCTACGAGCAGTACTTC. It yields the protein CASSYLASRGSYEQYF.

The chain couples TRBV27 to TRBJ2-7; the D is unclear. Trimming stripped 2 bases from V and 6 bases from J, with 14 bases between. Germline loops: CDR1 MNHEY, CDR2 SMNVEV (reference sequence). The CDR3 is 14 amino acids. CDR3 DNA sequence: TGTGCCAGCAGTTTAAAAGGGTTTCTTTCCGAGCAGTACTTC. Its translation: CASSLKGFLSEQYF.

The J gene is TRBJ2-7, the V gene TRBV6-5, with TRBD1 matching 7 bases. The V segment lost 2 bases and the J segment 1 base; nucleotides outside the gene matches: 8. The CDR3 is 16 residues long. Looked up from germline, CDR1 is MNHEY and CDR2 is SVGAGI. In nucleotides, the CDR3 is TGTGCCAGCAGTTACCGAGGGCAGGGGGTATCCTACGAGCAGTACTTC. The encoded protein is CASSYRGQGVSYEQYF.

The chain combines TRBV29-1 with TRBJ2-1; D tentatively fits TRBD1 or TRBD2 (5 bases each). There are 12 residues in the CDR3. Trimming took 7 bases from V and 7 from J, leaving 14 bases between them. CDR1 SQVTM and CDR2 ANQGSEA come from the germline V gene. The CDR3 bases are TGCAGCGCCCGTGGGGGTTCGAATGAGCAGTTCTTC. It yields the protein CSARGGSNEQFF.

This chain connects TRBV29-1 to TRBJ1-2; 7 nucleotides agree with TRBD1. CDR1 and CDR2 (germline): SQVTM, ANQGSEA. The CDR3 has 14 amino acids. V dropped 4 bases and J dropped 5; count of bases not matched to a gene: 10. CDR3 protein: CSVGRPGQLYGYTF. In DNA form, the CDR3 reads TGCAGCGTTGGGAGGCCGGGACAGCTTTATGGCTACACCTTC.